Described below is a single TCR beta chain sequence and its context. The CDR3 is 13 amino acids. CDR1 and CDR2 (germline): ENHRY, SYGVKD. Losses at the gene ends were 5 bases for V and 15 bases for J; bases not matched to a gene: 14. Amplification used 60 Vbeta primers and 13 Jbeta primers. Method: immunoSEQ multiplex PCR; TCRdb's copy keeps in-frame clones and lacks some. The data hold some 140,000 clones, with around 77% observed a single time. These data belong to a study of cytomegalovirus exposure and HLA in healthy donors. The sequence came from a man younger than 45 in good health and CMV-seronegative. Sample: PBMCs. The chain combines TRBV10-3 with TRBJ2-3; 7 positions agree with TRBD2. CDR3 residues: CAISTPGAGFDYF. The CDR3 bases are TGTGCCATCAGTACCCCCGGAGCGGGATTTGACTATTTT.